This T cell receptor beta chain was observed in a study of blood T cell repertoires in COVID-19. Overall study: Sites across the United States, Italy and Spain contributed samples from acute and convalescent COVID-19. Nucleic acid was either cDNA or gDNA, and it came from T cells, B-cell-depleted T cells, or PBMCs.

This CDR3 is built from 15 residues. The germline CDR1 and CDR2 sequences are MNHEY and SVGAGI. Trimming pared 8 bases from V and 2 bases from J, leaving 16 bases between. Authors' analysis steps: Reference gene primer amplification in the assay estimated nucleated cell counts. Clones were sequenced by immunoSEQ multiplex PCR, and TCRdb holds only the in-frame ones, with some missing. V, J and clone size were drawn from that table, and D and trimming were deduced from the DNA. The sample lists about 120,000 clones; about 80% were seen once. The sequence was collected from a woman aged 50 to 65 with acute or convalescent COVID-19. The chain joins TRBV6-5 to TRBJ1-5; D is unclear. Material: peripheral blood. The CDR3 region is CASVETVMGNQPQHF. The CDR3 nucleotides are TGTGCCAGCGTCGAGACTGTAATGGGCAATCAGCCCCAGCATTTT.